These 17 T cell receptor beta chains share one sample of origin, sequenced in a study of Graves' ophthalmopathy and Graves' hyperthyroidism. RNA transcripts yielded amplified TCR beta CDR3 regions. First-round RT-PCR relied on HTBI primers, and a second-round multiplex PCR came next. A single record per CDR3 protein comes from TCRdb applying MiXCR to the multiplex PCR reads. The sample yields 500,000 to 600,000 distinct CDR3 sequences, roughly 40% seen once. The specimen sequenced was peripheral blood or thyroid tissue (not recorded which). All receptors derive from an adult man with Graves' hyperthyroidism.

This clonotype has a handful of counts. V usage is TRBV5-4 and J usage is TRBJ1-1; D gene uncertain. Trimming took off 0 bases at V and 1 base at J, with 10 bases between the two ends. The CDR3 contains 15 residues. Germline V gives CDR1 SGHNT, CDR2 YYREEE (reference sequence). DNA of the CDR3: TGTGCCAGCAGCTTGGTCGGACCCGGGAACACTGAAGCTTTCTTT. Encoded protein: CASSLVGPGNTEAFF.

Comments on this clonotype: At one boundary the junction diverges from the germline segment, which might be a read error. The chain combines TRBV7-9 with TRBJ2-2; 10 nucleotides agree with TRBD2. CDR3 size: 12 residues. Germline loops: CDR1 SEHNR, CDR2 FQNEAQ (reference sequence). CDR3: CASSKPSGGLFF. The CDR3 DNA is TGTGCCAGCAGCAAACCTAGCGGGGGGCTGTTTTTT.

A word on this clonotype: Given a much more abundant clone one base away, this may be a read error. The chain recombines TRBV15 with TRBJ2-3; tentatively, D is TRBD1 or TRBD2 (6 bases each). Germline V lookup: CDR1 LNHNV, CDR2 YYDKDF (reference sequence). This CDR3 has 13 amino acids. CDR3 region: CATSRDGGGQRHF. CDR3 DNA: TGTGCCACCAGCAGAGACGGGGGCGGACAGCGGCATTTT.

Remarks on this clonotype: A much larger clone differs by one base, so this may be a read error. J is TRBJ1-2 and V is TRBV12-3 or TRBV12-4; D is unclear. CDR3 length equals 14 residues. V dropped 2 bases and J dropped 1 base, with 8 bases sitting between them. The CDR3 spells CASSLRALNYGYTF. Written as DNA, the CDR3 is TGTGCCAGCAGTTTACGGGCTCTTAACTATGGCTACACCTTC.

The J gene is TRBJ1-6, the V gene TRBV20-1; 9 positions agree with TRBD1. Germline-derived CDR1 and CDR2 are DFQATT and SNEGSKA (reference sequence). The CDR3 consists of 15 residues. Losses at the gene ends were 6 bases for V and 3 bases for J; bases not matched to a gene: 6. The CDR3 DNA is TGCAGTGCCGGGACAGGGCTCCTCTATAATTCACCCCTCCACTTT. Amino acid sequence: CSAGTGLLYNSPLHF.

In this sample, this clonotype turned up many times. This sequence joins TRBV15 and TRBJ2-7; 9 bases map to TRBD2. Germline CDR1 is LNHNV and CDR2 is YYDKDF (reference sequence). After removal of 7 bases from V and 5 bases from J, the junction contained 12 bases not matched to a gene. The CDR3 runs 15 residues. In nucleotides, the CDR3 is TGTGCCACCACTCACGCGGGAGGGCCTTCGGACGAGCAGTACTTC. Translated: CATTHAGGPSDEQYF.

This clonotype was observed a few times. The CDR3 sequence: CSVKSGPGLLNEQFF. The CDR3 DNA reads TGCAGCGTGAAGTCCGGTCCAGGGCTACTCAATGAGCAGTTCTTC. The chain couples TRBV29-1 to TRBJ2-1; possible D gene TRBD1, 5 bases. This CDR3 contains 15 residues. Germline V lookup: CDR1 SQVTM, CDR2 ANQGSEA. V was cut by 6 bases and J by 6 bases, with 21 bases left in between.

The rearrangement links TRBV7-3 to TRBJ2-5; perhaps TRBD2 as D (5 bases). The better agreement between TRBJ2-1 and the DNA end casts doubt on the J call. The germline V gene has CDR1 SGHTA and CDR2 FQGTGA. This CDR3 is built from 13 residues. The CDR3 here is CASSLAGADEQFF. The CDR3 coding sequence is TGTGCCAGCAGCTTAGCGGGCGCCGATGAGCAGTTCTTC.

This clonotype was found many times. The V gene is TRBV7-8, the J gene TRBJ2-7, with D perhaps matching TRBD1 or TRBD2 (5 bases each). The germline CDR1 and CDR2 sequences are SGHVS and FQNEAQ. This CDR3 is 13 amino acids long. Deletions cut 3 bases from V and 3 bases from J, with 9 bases between. The DNA of the CDR3 is TGTGCCAGCAGCTTGGGGGTCAACTACGAGCAGTACTTC. This codes for CASSLGVNYEQYF.

The CDR3 protein is CASSGGIGNTIYF. In DNA form, the CDR3 reads TGTGCCAGCAGTGGAGGGATCGGAAACACCATATATTTT. The chain uses TRBV6-4 and TRBJ1-3; D remains unclear. The CDR3 totals 13 residues. V was trimmed by 4 bases and J by 4 bases, leaving 8 bases between them. Looked up from germline, CDR1 is MRHNA and CDR2 is SNTAGT.

This clonotype was seen only a few times. At one end the junction does not follow the germline gene, possibly because of a read error. The J gene is TRBJ1-5, the V gene TRBV9; a weak D match, TRBD1 (5 bases). This CDR3 spans 17 amino acids. Germline assignment: CDR1 SGDLS and CDR2 YYNGEE. CDR3 bases: TGTGCCAGCGGCGTAGAGAAAGCCAGGGCTGGCAATCAGCCCCAGCATTTT. This encodes CASGVEKARAGNQPQHF. The variable domain in full, completed from reference TRBV9 and TRBJ1-5, reads DSGVTQTPKHLITATGQRVTLRCSPRSGDLSVYWYQQSLDQGLQFLIQYYNGEERAKGNILERFSAQQFPDLHSELNLSSLELGDSALYFCASGVEKARAGNQPQHFGDGTRLSIL.

This sequence joins TRBV28 and TRBJ2-5; tentatively, D is TRBD2 (5 bases). This CDR3 spans 15 amino acids. V was cut by 5 bases and J by 7 bases, with 20 bases left in between. Germline V gene lookup returns CDR1 MDHEN and CDR2 SYDVKM. CDR3 in amino acids: CASSTIPVVRGTQYF. The CDR3 DNA reads as TGTGCCAGCAGTACTATTCCGGTCGTCCGGGGGACCCAGTACTTC.

The chain recombines TRBV5-4 with TRBJ2-7; TRBD2 agrees at 9 bases. The CDR3 sequence is 14 residues long. Germline-derived CDR1 and CDR2 are SGHNT and YYREEE (reference sequence). Germline trimming cut 2 bases from V and 8 bases from J; bases unmatched to any gene: 8. The CDR3 spells CASSFGTSQDKQYF. CDR3 DNA sequence: TGTGCCAGCAGCTTCGGGACTAGCCAAGATAAGCAGTACTTC. Supplemented by reference TRBV5-4 and TRBJ2-7, the full variable domain reads ETGVTQSPTHLIKTRGQQVTLRCSSQSGHNTVSWYQQALGQGPQFIFQYYREEENGRGNFPPRFSGLQFPNYSSELNVNALELDDSALYLCASSFGTSQDKQYFGPGTRLTVT.

V usage is TRBV7-9 and J usage is TRBJ2-2; D might be TRBD2 (6 bases). The CDR3 is made up of 15 amino acids. CDR1 is SEHNR, CDR2 FQNEAQ, per germline (reference sequence). Trimming took off 6 bases at V and 5 bases at J, with 16 bases between the two ends. In nucleotides, the CDR3 is TGTGCCAGCAGAATAGGGGCCGGGAGAACCGGGGAGCTGTTTTTT. This translates into CASRIGAGRTGELFF.

This chain connects TRBV30 to TRBJ2-5; no clear D. The germline gives CDR1 GTSNPN, CDR2 SVGIG (reference sequence). V dropped 1 base and J dropped 4 bases, with 10 bases sitting between them. The CDR3 contains 13 residues. The CDR3 sequence is CAWSGQVGETQYF. CDR3 nucleotides: TGTGCCTGGAGTGGGCAGGTAGGAGAGACCCAGTACTTC.

Comment on this clonotype: A read error is possible here, since a much larger clone lies one base away. The chain employs TRBV5-6 and TRBJ1-2; possible D gene TRBD1, 5 bases. V dropped 5 bases and J dropped 7 bases, with 18 bases sitting between them. The CDR3 consists of 14 residues. Germline CDR1 is SGHDT and CDR2 is YYEEEE. CDR3 amino acids: CASSYEGHDCGYTF. CDR3 nucleotides: TGTGCCAGCAGTTACGAGGGGCATGACTGTGGCTACACCTTC.

This clonotype has only one observation. The junction shows a germline mismatch at one end, possibly a read error. In DNA, the CDR3 is TGTGCCAGCAGTTTTCCGAACAGGGGTAGCAATCAGCCCCAGCATTTT. Encoded protein: CASSFPNRGSNQPQHF. The chain has TRBV10-3 and TRBJ1-5, with 7 bases that match TRBD1. The germline V gene has CDR1 ENHRY and CDR2 SYGVKD. CDR3 length equals 16 residues.